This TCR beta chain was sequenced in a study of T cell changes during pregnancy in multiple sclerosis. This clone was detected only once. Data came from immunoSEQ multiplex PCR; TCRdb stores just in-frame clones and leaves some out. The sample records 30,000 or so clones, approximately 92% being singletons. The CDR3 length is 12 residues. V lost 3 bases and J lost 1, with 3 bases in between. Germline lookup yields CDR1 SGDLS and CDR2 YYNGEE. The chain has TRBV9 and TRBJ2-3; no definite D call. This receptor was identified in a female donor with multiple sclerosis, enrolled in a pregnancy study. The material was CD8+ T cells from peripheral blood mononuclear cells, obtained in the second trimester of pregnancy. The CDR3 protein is CASSGGTDTQYF. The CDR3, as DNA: TGTGCCAGCAGCGGCGGCACAGATACGCAGTATTTT. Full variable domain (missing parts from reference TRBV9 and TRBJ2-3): DSGVTQTPKHLITATGQRVTLRCSPRSGDLSVYWYQQSLDQGLQFLIQYYNGEERAKGNILERFSAQQFPDLHSELNLSSLELGDSALYFCASSGGTDTQYFGPGTRLTVL.